This entry lists 32 T cell receptor beta chains sequenced from one sample in a study of OX40 agonist ivuxolimab in advanced cancers. The data were produced by immunoSEQ multiplex PCR, yet TCRdb's version contains in-frame clones alone and is incomplete. The sample yields fewer than 100,000 clones, about 80% seen once. Material: CD4+ or CD8+ T cells sorted from blood, obtained in a trial of the OX40 agonist ivuxolimab. These receptors were obtained from an adult with an advanced solid tumor such as melanoma, head and neck, liver or kidney cancer.

This clone was seen more than once but under ten times. The chain links TRBV11-2 to TRBJ2-7; maybe TRBD1 (5 bases). The CDR3 is made up of 12 amino acids. Germline loops: CDR1 SGHAT, CDR2 FQNNGV. V dropped 11 bases and J dropped 0 bases, with 11 bases sitting between them. CDR3 amino acids: CASGQSSYEQYF. CDR3 bases: TGTGCCTCAGGACAATCCTCCTACGAGCAGTACTTC.

This rearrangement joins TRBV4-1 to TRBJ2-1; 9 nucleotides align to TRBD2. The V gene's germline CDR1 is MGHRA and CDR2 YSYEKL. V lost 4 bases, J lost 9 bases, and 10 bases stayed unmatched. The CDR3 is 15 amino acids. The CDR3 loop is CASSPSAGGPIEQFF. The CDR3, as DNA: TGCGCCAGCAGCCCCTCTGCGGGAGGGCCTATTGAGCAGTTCTTC.

This clone occurred once. The chain employs TRBV4-2 and TRBJ1-1; D remains ambiguous. The length of the CDR3 is 12 residues. Trimming removed 2 bases at V and 0 bases at J, with 1 base between. CDR1 is LGHNA and CDR2 is YNFKEQ in the germline V gene. The CDR3 here is CASSQLNTEAFF. The CDR3 DNA is TGTGCCAGCAGCCAATTGAACACTGAAGCTTTCTTT.

Of note for this clone: Within the sample, other DNA sequences also encode this same CDR3. The chain links TRBV6-6 to TRBJ2-7; no firm D call. The V and J ends lost 2 bases and 3 bases respectively, with 17 bases between them. Germline CDR1 reads MNHNY; CDR2 reads SVGAGI (reference sequence). This CDR3 is 16 amino acids long. The CDR3 DNA reads TGTGCCAGCAGTTACCCACGGACGGACGGTTACTACGAGCAGTACTTC. Protein sequence: CASSYPRTDGYYEQYF.

J is TRBJ1-6 and V is TRBV15, with D maybe TRBD1 (5 bases). Per the germline V gene, CDR1 is LNHNV and CDR2 is YYDKDF (reference sequence). Trimming left V 0 bases short and J 10 bases short, with 10 bases between. This CDR3 is 14 amino acids long. CDR3 DNA: TGTGCCACCAGCAGAGAATTGGAGGGGTCACCCCTCCACTTT. Protein sequence: CATSRELEGSPLHF.

A remark on this clone: In the same sample, other DNA sequences code for this CDR3. The CDR3 spells CASSLRQNTEAFF. CDR3 nucleotides: TGTGCCAGCAGCTTGAGGCAGAACACTGAAGCTTTCTTT. This chain uses TRBV11-2 with TRBJ1-1; no clear D gene. V lost 3 bases to trimming and J lost 1 base, with 6 bases between them. In germline, CDR1 is SGHAT, CDR2 FQNNGV. The CDR3 has 13 residues.

The chain couples TRBV19 to TRBJ2-3; 8 bases align to TRBD2. This CDR3 is built from 17 residues. With V trimmed by 1 base and J by 0 bases, 6 bases remained unmatched. From germline, CDR1 is LNHDA and CDR2 SQIVND (reference sequence). The CDR3 here is CASSIAVVAGSTDTQYF. Written as DNA, the CDR3 is TGTGCCAGTAGTATAGCGGTGGTAGCGGGGAGCACAGATACGCAGTATTTT. Full variable domain (outside the CDR3, taken from reference TRBV19 and TRBJ2-3): DGGITQSPKYLFRKEGQNVTLSCEQNLNHDAMYWYRQDPGQGLRLIYYSQIVNDFQKGDIAEGYSVSREKKESFPLTVTSAQKNPTAFYLCASSIAVVAGSTDTQYFGPGTRLTVL.

V is TRBV9 and J is TRBJ2-1; 10 bases align to TRBD2. In germline, CDR1 is SGDLS, CDR2 YYNGEE. This CDR3 region has 18 residues. V shed 3 bases and J 4 bases; nucleotides not matched to a gene: 13. CDR3 region: CASSEASGRAVQYNEQFF. The CDR3, as DNA: TGTGCCAGCAGCGAGGCGAGCGGGAGGGCCGTTCAGTACAATGAGCAGTTCTTC.

The V gene is TRBV6-1, the J gene TRBJ1-2, with 8 bases identical to TRBD1. The ends lost 9 bases at V and 5 bases at J; junction bases unmatched: 5. The CDR3 spans 12 residues. Germline V gene sequence: CDR1 MNHNS, CDR2 SASEGT. The CDR3 spells CASSRTGYGYTF. The CDR3 nucleotides are TGTGCCAGTTCAAGGACAGGGTATGGCTACACCTTC.

This clone was seen only a few times. The chain combines TRBV19 with TRBJ1-1; TRBD1 matches 8 bases. Germline trimming cut 5 bases from V and 1 base from J; bases unmatched to any gene: 9. From germline, CDR1 is LNHDA and CDR2 SQIVND (reference sequence). This CDR3 has 16 residues. This CDR3 is CASSRREGTGNTEAFF. The CDR3 DNA follows: TGTGCCAGTAGTCGAAGGGAGGGGACAGGGAACACTGAAGCTTTCTTT.

The chain has TRBV11-3 and TRBJ2-5; D gene uncertain. This CDR3 is built from 13 residues. Germline CDR1 and CDR2: SGHNT and YENEEA. V lost 0 bases and J 7 bases, leaving 9 bases between the germline ends. The CDR3 bases are TGTGCCAGCAGCTTAGATGCAGGTTTGACCCAGTACTTC. This codes for CASSLDAGLTQYF.

V and J are TRBV9 and TRBJ1-2; D unresolved. This CDR3 is 15 amino acids long. V was shortened by 4 bases and J by 4 bases, with 17 bases between the two germline ends. CDR1 is SGDLS, CDR2 YYNGEE, per germline. The CDR3 DNA reads TGTGCCAGCAGCCCCCACTCATCTAGGGCCTATGGCTACACCTTC. As protein: CASSPHSSRAYGYTF.

The genes are TRBV5-1 and TRBJ1-2; 8 positions match TRBD1. V lost 0 bases to trimming and J lost 2 bases; unmatched junction nucleotides: 0. Germline CDR1 reads SGHRS; CDR2 reads YFSETQ. This CDR3 region has 14 residues. The CDR3 loop is CASSLGTGNYGYTF. In DNA form, the CDR3 reads TGCGCCAGCAGCTTGGGGACAGGGAACTATGGCTACACCTTC.

The chain uses TRBV30 and TRBJ2-1; no definite D call. Trimming took off 0 bases at V and 4 bases at J, with 13 bases between the two ends. The germline V gene encodes CDR1 GTSNPN and CDR2 SVGIG (reference sequence). There are 15 residues in the CDR3. The CDR3 loop reads CAWSVKRTTYNEQFF. In DNA form, the CDR3 reads TGTGCCTGGAGTGTAAAGAGAACTACTTACAATGAGCAGTTCTTC.

This chain links TRBV10-1 with TRBJ1-5; no firm D call. Trimming shortened V by 3 bases and J by 6 bases, and 12 bases separated the two germline ends. The CDR3 has 14 amino acids. Germline loops: CDR1 WNHNN, CDR2 SYGVQD (reference sequence). Here the CDR3 reads CASSDTARIQPQHF. As DNA, the CDR3 is TGCGCCAGCAGTGATACGGCGCGTATTCAGCCCCAGCATTTT.

The genes are TRBV7-2 and TRBJ2-7; perhaps TRBD2 as D (6 bases). V lost 4 bases, J lost 6 bases, and 16 bases lay in between. Germline V lookup: CDR1 SGHTA, CDR2 FQGNSA. The CDR3 runs 14 residues. CDR3 loop: CASSSQGGTPEQYF. The DNA of the CDR3 is TGTGCCAGCAGCTCCCAAGGCGGGACCCCCGAGCAGTACTTC.

The genes are TRBV28 and TRBJ2-7; 12 nucleotides line up with TRBD2. This CDR3 has 13 amino acids. The trim removed 5 bases at V and 7 bases at J, leaving 3 bases unmatched. From germline, CDR1 is MDHEN and CDR2 SYDVKM. The CDR3 DNA reads as TGTGCCAGCAGTCCTAGCGGGAGGGTTGAGCAGTACTTC. Translated, it gives CASSPSGRVEQYF. Full variable domain (rest looked up from reference TRBV28 and TRBJ2-7): DVKVTQSSRYLVKRTGEKVFLECVQDMDHENMFWYRQDPGLGLRLIYFSYDVKMKEKGDIPEGYSVSREKKERFSLILESASTNQTSMYLCASSPSGRVEQYFGPGTRLTVT.

The chain couples TRBV7-9 to TRBJ2-5; 12 bases fit TRBD2. There are 17 residues in the CDR3. The germline V gene encodes CDR1 SEHNR and CDR2 FQNEAQ (reference sequence). The J segment lost 1 base and the V segment lost 0 bases, leaving 3 bases of the junction unmatched. CDR3 sequence reads: CASSLAPTSGGQETQYF. CDR3 in DNA: TGTGCCAGCAGCTTAGCCCCGACTAGCGGGGGCCAAGAGACCCAGTACTTC.

The chain combines TRBV6-5 with TRBJ1-5, with 8 bases fitting TRBD1. This CDR3 region has 15 residues. Germline-derived CDR1 and CDR2 are MNHEY and SVGAGI. V was pared by 4 bases and J by 2 bases, with 4 bases of the junction left unmatched. The CDR3 DNA reads as TGTGCCAGCAGTTCCGACAGGGGAGGCAATCAGCCCCAGCATTTT. Amino acids: CASSSDRGGNQPQHF.

The chain combines TRBV6-5 with TRBJ2-1; 11 bases agree with TRBD1. The CDR3 has 13 amino acids. From germline, CDR1 is MNHEY and CDR2 SVGAGI. Germline trimming cut 5 bases from V and 9 bases from J; bases unmatched to any gene: 3. The CDR3 reads CASSGQGAGEQFF. The CDR3, as DNA: TGTGCCAGCAGTGGACAGGGGGCGGGTGAGCAGTTCTTC.

This sequence joins TRBV7-9 and TRBJ2-1; D remains unclear. Germline V lookup: CDR1 SEHNR, CDR2 FQNEAQ (reference sequence). Trimming left V 1 base short and J 9 bases short, with 7 bases between. The CDR3 length is 12 residues. The CDR3 loop is CASSLVAAEQFF. CDR3 nucleotide sequence: TGTGCCAGCAGCTTAGTTGCAGCTGAGCAGTTCTTC. Full variable domain (outside the CDR3, taken from reference TRBV7-9 and TRBJ2-1): DTGVSQNPRHKITKRGQNVTFRCDPISEHNRLYWYRQTLGQGPEFLTYFQNEAQLEKSRLLSDRFSAERPKGSFSTLEIQRTEQGDSAMYLCASSLVAAEQFFGPGTRLTVL.

This chain connects TRBV7-2 to TRBJ2-1; D call uncertain. V was shortened by 3 bases and J by 0 bases, with 12 bases between the two germline ends. Germline values: CDR1 SGHTA, CDR2 FQGNSA. This CDR3 contains 16 residues. The CDR3 is CASSLRGTGSYNEQFF. The CDR3 region has the DNA TGTGCCAGCAGCTTGAGAGGTACTGGCTCCTACAATGAGCAGTTCTTC.

The chain has TRBV4-1 and TRBJ2-1; TRBD2 matches 8 bases. The CDR3 sequence is 18 residues long. Germline V gene data show CDR1 as MGHRA and CDR2 as YSYEKL. V shed 1 base and J 6 bases; nucleotides not matched to a gene: 14. The CDR3 is CASSQVQTGSGRSNEQFF. The DNA of the CDR3 is TGCGCCAGCAGCCAAGTTCAAACGGGCAGCGGGAGAAGCAATGAGCAGTTCTTC.

The CDR3 region is CASGLVWGTYNEQFF. The CDR3 nucleotides read TGTGCTAGTGGTTTGGTCTGGGGGACCTACAATGAGCAGTTCTTC. V gene TRBV12-5 combines with J gene TRBJ2-1; D is possibly TRBD1 or TRBD2 (5 bases each). The ends were cut back, 0 bases at V and 2 bases at J, with 8 bases in the middle. The CDR3 loop spans 15 amino acids. Germline CDR1 LGHNT, CDR2 FRNRAP. The full variable domain, with the rest looked up from reference TRBV12-5 and TRBJ2-1, is DARVTQTPRHKVTEMGQEVTMRCQPILGHNTVFWYRQTMMQGLELLAYFRNRAPLDDSGMPKDRFSAEMPDATLATLKIQPSEPRDSAVYFCASGLVWGTYNEQFFGPGTRLTVL.

This sequence joins TRBV6-6 and TRBJ2-1; D is possibly TRBD2 (6 bases). The CDR3 extends over 15 amino acids. V lost 5 bases to trimming and J lost 4 bases, with 15 bases between them. Germline assignment: CDR1 MNHNY and CDR2 SVGAGI (reference sequence). The CDR3 DNA follows: TGTGCCAGCAGTGGGGGTGGGGGGAGATACAATGAGCAGTTCTTC. It specifies CASSGGGGRYNEQFF.

V usage is TRBV11-2 and J usage is TRBJ1-2; D is possibly TRBD1 (5 bases). Germline CDR1 reads SGHAT; CDR2 reads FQNNGV. This CDR3 spans 14 amino acids. Trimming took 0 bases from V and 8 from J, leaving 13 bases between them. For the CDR3, the DNA is TGTGCCAGCAGCTTAGAGGGGCAGGGTGGGGGCTACACCTTC. Its translation is CASSLEGQGGGYTF.

The chain joins TRBV7-9 to TRBJ2-3, with 7 bases fitting TRBD2. CDR1 and CDR2 (germline): SEHNR, FQNEAQ (reference sequence). With 7 bases clipped from V and 2 bases from J, the junction kept 6 bases outside the gene matches. The length of the CDR3 is 14 residues. The CDR3 loop reads CASIREGNTDTQYF. The CDR3 DNA reads as TGTGCCAGCATCAGGGAGGGAAACACAGATACGCAGTATTTT.

The chain employs TRBV6-4 and TRBJ2-3; D may be TRBD1 (7 bases). The ends were cut back, 3 bases at V and 11 bases at J, with 18 bases in the middle. CDR1 is MRHNA, CDR2 SNTAGT, per germline. This CDR3 contains 14 residues. The CDR3 is CASSDSTGAGGQYF. Written as DNA, the CDR3 is TGTGCCAGCAGTGATTCTACAGGGGCCGGGGGGCAGTATTTT.

The CDR3 DNA sequence: TGCGCCAGCAGCCAATCAACAGGGGGGGTCTATGGCTACACCTTC. It codes for CASSQSTGGVYGYTF. The chain joins TRBV4-3 to TRBJ1-2; 8 bases agree with TRBD1. V gave up 2 bases and J gave up 4 bases; unmatched junction bases: 6. Looked up from germline, CDR1 is LGHNA and CDR2 is YSLEER. The CDR3 is 15 residues long.

The chain couples TRBV6-5 to TRBJ1-2; D not resolved. The ends were cut back, 4 bases at V and 0 bases at J, with 9 bases in the middle. The CDR3 has 14 residues. Per the germline V gene, CDR1 is MNHEY and CDR2 is SVGAGI. CDR3 loop: CASSLEVTNYGYTF. The CDR3 DNA reads TGTGCCAGCAGTTTGGAGGTTACTAACTATGGCTACACCTTC.

The V call is TRBV6-1, the J call TRBJ2-4; tentatively, D is TRBD1 (6 bases). V was shortened by 2 bases and J by 1 base, with 24 bases between the two germline ends. Looked up from germline, CDR1 is MNHNS and CDR2 is SASEGT. CDR3 length: 20 amino acids. The CDR3 coding sequence is TGTGCCAGCAGTGAAAGGGGGTCTGGCGAACTTAGCTTGGCCAAAAACATTCAGTACTTC. Protein sequence: CASSERGSGELSLAKNIQYF.

The V gene is TRBV18, the J gene TRBJ2-3, with D possibly matching TRBD2 (5 bases). Germline CDR1 KGHSH, CDR2 LQKENI. Trimming cost V 4 bases and J 3 bases, with 17 bases left between them. The CDR3 has 16 residues. The CDR3 spells CASSRIGDVRTDTQYF. CDR3 DNA sequence: TGTGCCAGCTCACGTATCGGGGATGTTAGGACAGATACGCAGTATTTT. Using reference TRBV18 and TRBJ2-3 for the parts outside the CDR3, the full variable domain is NAGVMQNPRHLVRRRGQEARLRCSPMKGHSHVYWYRQLPEEGLKFMVYLQKENIIDESGMPKERFSAEFPKEGPSILRIQQVVRGDSAAYFCASSRIGDVRTDTQYFGPGTRLTVL.